This is a list of T cell receptor beta chains from one sample in a study of T cells in tuberculosis. Sequencing used immunoSEQ multiplex PCR; TCRdb keeps in-frame clones, though not all of them. Among roughly 60,000 clones listed, approximately 80% were seen once. The sample taken for sequencing was CD1b-GMM tetramer-negative cells sorted from PBMCs. The source of these receptors is an adult woman with latent tuberculosis. Each CDR3 is given with its conserved first and last residue. A D gene is named only where the DNA matches it firmly. For some rows the clone size is stated as once, few or many, or as a class when expanded; others skip it.

v_gene: TRBV7-3
d_gene: TRBD2
abundance: -
len: 14
j_gene: TRBJ2-3
CDR3aa: CASSRGGPTDTQYF
CDR3nt: TGTGCCAGCAGCCGCGGGGGGCCCACAGATACGCAGTATTTT

v_gene: TRBV6-6
d_gene: -
abundance: -
len: 16
j_gene: TRBJ1-6
CDR3aa: CASRPPSSGTGSPLHF
CDR3nt: TGTGCCAGCAGACCACCATCGTCCGGAACGGGTTCACCCCTCCACTTT

v_gene: TRBV25-1
d_gene: -
abundance: -
len: 14
j_gene: TRBJ1-1
CDR3aa: CASSVAGWNTEAFF
CDR3nt: TGTGCCAGCAGTGTGGCAGGGTGGAACACTGAAGCTTTCTTT

v_gene: TRBV28
d_gene: -
abundance: -
len: 17
j_gene: TRBJ1-4
CDR3aa: CASSLSGRAGRNEKLFF
CDR3nt: TGTGCCAGCAGTTTGTCCGGAAGGGCAGGGAGGAATGAAAAACTGTTTTTT

v_gene: TRBV4-3
d_gene: TRBD2
abundance: once
len: 17
j_gene: TRBJ2-1
CDR3aa: CASSQVRGGGAYNEQFF
CDR3nt: TGCGCCAGCAGCCAAGTTCGAGGCGGGGGGGCCTACAATGAGCAGTTCTTC

v_gene: TRBV28
d_gene: -
abundance: -
len: 13
j_gene: TRBJ2-1
CDR3aa: CAGQRNSYNEQFF
CDR3nt: TGCGCGGGACAGCGGAACTCCTACAATGAGCAGTTCTTC

v_gene: TRBV9
d_gene: -
abundance: few
len: 15
j_gene: TRBJ1-2
CDR3aa: CASSAAGTLGYGYTF
CDR3nt: TGTGCCAGCAGCGCGGCCGGGACACTGGGTTATGGCTACACCTTC

v_gene: TRBV6-1
d_gene: TRBD1
abundance: -
len: 13
j_gene: TRBJ2-5
CDR3aa: CASRETGKETQYF
CDR3nt: TGTGCCAGCAGGGAGACAGGGAAAGAGACCCAGTACTTC

v_gene: TRBV27
d_gene: TRBD2
abundance: few
len: 15
j_gene: TRBJ2-1
CDR3aa: CASRRLAGGMYEQFF
CDR3nt: TGTGCCAGCAGACGACTAGCGGGGGGTATGTATGAGCAGTTCTTC

v_gene: TRBV7-9
d_gene: -
abundance: -
len: 14
j_gene: TRBJ2-7
CDR3aa: CASSRKSGDYEQYF
CDR3nt: TGTGCCAGCAGCCGTAAGTCAGGGGACTACGAGCAGTACTTC

v_gene: TRBV4-1
d_gene: -
abundance: -
len: 18
j_gene: TRBJ1-4
CDR3aa: CASSQEDRFEETNEKLFF
CDR3nt: TGCGCCAGCAGCCAAGAGGATCGGTTCGAGGAAACTAATGAAAAACTGTTTTTT

v_gene: TRBV9
d_gene: TRBD1
abundance: -
len: 14
j_gene: TRBJ2-1
CDR3aa: CASSDATGFNEQFF
CDR3nt: TGTGCCAGCAGCGACGCGACAGGGTTCAATGAGCAGTTCTTC

v_gene: TRBV7-8
d_gene: TRBD1
abundance: -
len: 13
j_gene: TRBJ2-5
CDR3aa: CASSRDSQETQYF
CDR3nt: TGTGCCAGCAGCCGGGACAGCCAAGAGACCCAGTACTTC